The rows below give T cell receptor beta chains drawn from one sample of a study of radiotherapy plus CTLA-4 blockade in lung cancer. The table came from immunoSEQ multiplex PCR; TCRdb's copy has only in-frame clones and leaves some out. Here the sample spans about 98,000 clones, 75% to 90% being singletons. The sequences come from peripheral blood, collected from a patient treated with radiotherapy plus ipilimumab. The receptors here all came from a human donor with non-small cell lung cancer who had a partial response to radiotherapy plus ipilimumab. CDR3s include the opening cysteine and the closing phenylalanine or tryptophan. Fields, in order: V gene, D gene, clone size, J gene, CDR3 protein, CDR3 DNA. The D gene is left open where the match is weak. Part of the rows lack a size; the others show once, few, many or a class for expanded clones.

TRBV5-5	.	few	TRBJ1-1	CASSAGDPGTEAFF	TGTGCCAGCAGCGCAGGGGACCCGGGGACTGAAGCTTTCTTT
TRBV5-1	.	few	TRBJ1-1	CASSLTGTTEAFF	TGCGCCAGCAGCTTGACAGGGACCACTGAAGCTTTCTTT
TRBV28	.	.	TRBJ2-1	CASNEPLIYNEQFF	TGTGCCAGCAATGAGCCCTTGATCTACAATGAGCAGTTCTTC
TRBV5-1	.	.	TRBJ1-5	CASSLAGGNQPQHF	TGCGCCAGCAGCTTAGCGGGGGGCAATCAGCCCCAGCATTTT
TRBV5-1	.	.	TRBJ2-7	CASTPDSSYEQYF	TGCGCCAGCACCCCGGACAGCTCCTACGAGCAGTACTTC
TRBV11-2	TRBD1	.	TRBJ2-1	CASSPTGQGNEQFF	TGTGCCAGCAGCCCCACGGGACAGGGAAATGAGCAGTTCTTC
TRBV11-2	TRBD1	.	TRBJ1-1	CASSLFGQANTEAFF	TGTGCCAGCAGCTTGTTTGGACAGGCGAACACTGAAGCTTTCTTT
TRBV6-5	TRBD1	.	TRBJ2-7	CASRQTGTYEQYF	TGTGCCAGCAGACAGACAGGGACCTACGAGCAGTACTTC
TRBV7-8	TRBD2	.	TRBJ2-5	CASSLGASGVQETQYF	TGTGCCAGCAGCTTAGGGGCTAGCGGGGTCCAAGAGACCCAGTACTTC
TRBV11-2	.	once	TRBJ2-7	CASSLGGSQYEQYF	TGTGCCAGCAGCTTAGGTGGGAGTCAGTACGAGCAGTACTTC
TRBV5-1	.	.	TRBJ2-1	CASSSNYNEQFF	TGCGCCAGCAGCTCCAACTACAATGAGCAGTTCTTC
TRBV9	TRBD2	.	TRBJ2-1	CASSRLAGGPNEQFF	TGTGCCAGCAGTCGTCTAGCGGGAGGGCCCAATGAGCAGTTCTTC
TRBV28	.	once	TRBJ2-7	CASSRSGYEQYF	TGTGCCAGCAGTCGTAGCGGTTACGAGCAGTACTTC
TRBV18	.	.	TRBJ1-2	CASSPPMRQNYGYTF	TGTGCCAGCTCACCCCCAATGAGACAAAACTATGGCTACACCTTC
TRBV9	TRBD1	.	TRBJ1-3	CASSSHRQGVRGNTIYF	TGTGCCAGCAGCTCCCATAGACAGGGGGTAAGGGGAAACACCATATATTTT
TRBV7-2	.	.	TRBJ1-2	CASSYQLEDGYTF	TGTGCCAGCAGCTACCAATTGGAGGATGGCTACACCTTC
TRBV30	.	.	TRBJ2-3	CAWSVGGDTQYF	TGTGCCTGGAGTGTGGGAGGAGATACGCAGTATTTT
TRBV5-1	TRBD1	.	TRBJ2-5	CASSLVLTGGLQETQYF	TGCGCCAGCAGCCTAGTATTGACAGGGGGCCTCCAAGAGACCCAGTACTTC
TRBV7-3	TRBD1	.	TRBJ2-1	CASSSPAGQGAYNEQFF	TGTGCCAGCAGCTCCCCCGCCGGACAGGGGGCCTACAATGAGCAGTTCTTC
TRBV6-6	.	.	TRBJ1-4	CASRGTSEKLFF	TGTGCCAGCAGGGGGACTTCCGAAAAACTGTTTTTT
TRBV19	.	.	TRBJ2-5	CASSEVRRREREETQYF	TGTGCCAGCAGTGAGGTCCGGAGGCGGGAAAGGGAAGAGACCCAGTACTTC
TRBV28	.	.	TRBJ1-5	CASRVAVSNQPQHF	TGTGCCAGCAGGGTGGCGGTTAGCAATCAGCCCCAGCATTTT
TRBV19	TRBD2	.	TRBJ2-1	CASSIDGRAFGEQFF	TGTGCCAGTAGTATAGACGGGAGGGCCTTTGGTGAGCAGTTCTTC
TRBV7-2	.	.	TRBJ2-2	CASSLAHLTNTGELFF	TGTGCCAGCAGCTTAGCGCACTTGACGAACACCGGGGAGCTGTTTTTT
TRBV30	TRBD2	.	TRBJ2-4	CAWSSGGAKNIQYF	TGTGCCTGGAGTAGCGGGGGAGCCAAAAACATCCAGTACTTC
TRBV27	TRBD2	.	TRBJ2-5	CASSPKGLAGWETQYF	TGTGCCAGCAGTCCAAAGGGACTAGCGGGATGGGAGACCCAGTACTTC
TRBV13	.	once	TRBJ1-4	CASSRLGGADEKLFF	TGTGCCAGCAGCCGCCTGGGTGGGGCGGATGAAAAACTGTTTTTT
TRBV28	.	.	TRBJ2-6	CASSGTSGANVLTF	TGTGCCAGCAGTGGGACATCTGGGGCCAACGTCCTGACTTTC
TRBV28	TRBD1	.	TRBJ2-7	CASSLSGTGAAYEQYF	TGTGCCAGCAGTTTGTCCGGGACAGGGGCCGCCTACGAGCAGTACTTC
TRBV7-2	.	.	TRBJ1-5	CASSLAPTVNQPQHF	TGTGCCAGCAGCTTAGCCCCGACAGTCAATCAGCCCCAGCATTTT
TRBV1	.	medium-sized	TRBJ2-1	CTSSRGLAGIGNEQFF	TGCACCAGCAGCCGAGGACTAGCGGGAATAGGGAATGAGCAGTTCTTC
TRBV19	.	.	TRBJ2-3	CASSIISGGPSTDTQYF	TGTGCCAGTAGTATAATCTCGGGCGGGCCCAGCACAGATACGCAGTATTTT
TRBV27	TRBD1	.	TRBJ2-2	CASSSHNRGRAGELFF	TGTGCCAGCAGTTCACACAACAGGGGGCGAGCCGGGGAGCTGTTTTTT
TRBV27	.	.	TRBJ1-1	CASSFSRVAEAFF	TGTGCCAGCAGTTTTAGCAGGGTCGCTGAAGCTTTCTTT